This T cell receptor beta chain was obtained from a study of T-cell reconstitution after alpha-beta-depleted transplantation in children. Unique molecular identifiers were incorporated when the TCRbeta library was constructed. MiXCR, applied by TCRdb to the PCR reads, yields one record per CDR3 protein. The table has about 830,000 distinct CDR3 sequences, approximately 15% seen once; the top ten hold around 4.5%. Germline assignment: CDR1 SGHTA and CDR2 FQGTGA. CDR3 length: 16 residues. With 0 bases removed from V and 2 bases from J, the gap between germline ends came to 11 bases. Worth noting for this clonotype: The antigen is undetermined.

Study findings and constraints: Most T-cell counts and diversity one year after the transplant came from T cells that were newly produced. Roughly two months post-transplant, alpha-beta T cells reportedly originated from several hundred graft clones that had expanded.

This specimen was PBMCs, mostly from graft donor cells, taken 360 days after TCRalphabeta/CD19-depleted stem cell transplant. The sequence was obtained from a male patient under 18 who had a stem cell transplant for acute lymphoblastic leukemia, so the T cells may come from the graft donor. The chain uses TRBV7-3 and TRBJ2-1; D not resolved. In DNA form, the CDR3 reads TGTGCCAGCAGCTTAACGTCACGCCTCCCCTACAATGAGCAGTTCTTC. This encodes CASSLTSRLPYNEQFF.